This T cell receptor (beta chain) derives from a study of blood T cells in healthy people across ages (dated by TCRdb to the mid-2010s). A note on the overall study: In model experiments, template switching captured roughly one uniquely barcoded TCR beta cDNA molecule for every two T cells. Age-related changes in TCR beta repertoire diversity were measured in the study by deep sequencing normalized with unique cDNA molecular identifiers. Donors were grouped into four age groups: young (average about 15 years), middle-aged (39), aged (around 56) and long-lived (just over 80). The study analyzed two additional independent replicas of 1 million unique cDNA reads from the same blood draw for two donors, one aged 18 to 30 and one aged 80 or older. Overall study outcomes, separate from this receptor: Compared with the aged group, more naive CD4+ T cells, fewer expanded clones and increased TCR diversity were shown by the long-lived group, suggesting age selection. A strong correlation was found between observed TCR beta diversity and the percentage of naive T cells measured by flow cytometry. Observed TCR beta diversity per million T cells fell roughly linearly with age, and a significant reduction was already apparent by age around 36. Because profiling used bulk unsorted PBMCs, naive and antigen-experienced compartments could not be compared conclusively. Donor CMV infection status was unknown, potentially confounding age-related changes in expanded clonotypes. Total diversity estimates from one million sequenced T cells were considered lower bounds and underestimates.

The approximately 39 donors, aged 6 to 90 years, were systemically healthy Caucasian individuals from Russia. Ten milliliters of peripheral blood were drawn from each donor into EDTA-treated Vacutainer tubes. PBMCs were isolated by Ficoll-Paque density-gradient centrifugation, with at least 6 million obtained per sample. Trizol reagent was used to extract total RNA from PBMCs, with at least 6 micrograms per sample. For every donor, flow cytometry on a PBMC aliquot measured the percentage of naive CD45RAhigh/CD27high T cells. This clonotype was seen only a few times. Which antigen it targets is not known. The input lacks base qualities; no much larger clone sits a single base away. The library came from 5' RACE. The run used an Illumina HiSeq 2500. A second PCR of about 6 to 11 cycles was performed with a sample-barcoded 5' primer and a J-beta primer mix. Each TCR beta cDNA molecule received a unique molecular identifier from a template-switch 5' adaptor carrying 12 random nucleotides. Each sample yielded at least 3 million CDR3-containing paired-end reads. All of the RNA was converted into first-strand cDNA using the Mint cDNA synthesis kit, with a TRBC-specific oligonucleotide serving as the primer. Following uracil-DNA glycosylase treatment, all cDNA underwent a first 18-cycle PCR with the universal primers M1SS and BC2_uni_R. The study's processing was this. For normalization, 1 million high-quality reads, each with a distinct molecular identifier, were randomly selected from each sample. Instead of being binned into consensus sequences, reads with shared molecular identifiers were discarded. CDR3 identification, clonotype clustering and error correction used MiTCR with a Q25 quality threshold and the strictest error-elimination algorithm. Lower-bound total TCR beta diversity was estimated with a nonparametric unseen species model using Euler transformation. TCRdb took the public reads, trimmed them with fastp at Q25, ran MiXCR for clone calling and kept in-frame beta chains. Rows are combined by CDR3 protein, so each entry shows the most common genes and DNA. TCRdb's processing, not the authors', yielded these V and J calls. Here the sample has a few hundred thousand distinct CDR3 sequences; approximately 26% occur a single time. The ten top clones hold approximately 4% of the sample.

This same sample was also part of a study on T cells of mothers and their children. The other study reports the following: Nine systemically healthy Caucasian individuals, comprising three mothers and their six children, were included as donors. cDNA synthesis consumed the entire amount of extracted RNA, loaded at approximately 1.5 ug RNA in each 15 ul reaction. In the second PCR, the M1S primer added sample barcodes and 2-4 random nucleotides. More than 8 million TCR beta CDR3 reads were obtained from each mother, and 2.5 million to 3.5 million reads were obtained from each child. Thymic selection similarly shapes TCR recombination output in related and unrelated pairs, with minor effect from inherited differences. Related mother-child pairs always showed normalized repertoire overlap that was slightly higher than in unrelated mother-child pairs, though the difference was never significant. No persistent microchimeric T cell clones were found, with a detection sensitivity of around 100 clones per million clonotypes. In the study, deep NGS was used to compare the TCR beta repertoires of mothers and children, and features distinguishing related mother-child pairs from unrelated individuals were sought. The mean age was roughly 36 +/- 4 years for the mothers and roughly 10 +/- 4 years for the children. After adapter ligation with NEBNext reagents, the libraries were sequenced on Illumina HiSeq 2000 with 100+100 nt paired-end reads. To prevent cross-contamination, the mother and child libraries were prepared one month apart and sequenced in separate runs. For each donor, between about 500,000 and 2,200,000 distinct TCR beta clonotypes were identified. Naive TCR beta clonotypes were estimated from low-frequency clonotypes matched to each donor's FACS-determined naive share, without sorting.

The receptor's source is a boy aged 2 to 10 in good health. Sequenced material: blood.

The CDR3 is CASSLALAKFGHNEQFF. The DNA sequence is as follows: TGTGCCAGCAGCTTGGCCCTGGCAAAATTTGGCCACAATGAGCAGTTCTTC. Rearrangement joined TRBV5-6 to TRBJ2-1, with the D gene call left open. The CDR3 sequence holds 17 residues, the cysteine and phenylalanine included. The sequence is cut down to CDR3 DNA, 51 bases in frame from base 1. The germline V gene sets CDR1 to SGHDT and CDR2 to YYEEEE. Cut back by 0 bases and 5 bases, the V and J ends lie 18 bases apart.